This T cell receptor (beta chain) was retrieved from a study of T cell changes during pregnancy in multiple sclerosis. The V and J ends lost 5 bases and 6 bases respectively, with 11 bases between them. The CDR3 totals 13 residues. Germline assignment: CDR1 SGHNT and CDR2 YENEEA. Profiling relied on immunoSEQ multiplex PCR, and the TCRdb table lists in-frame clones only, not all of them. The repertoire holds tens of thousands of clones, with about nine tenths as singletons. The V call is TRBV11-3, the J call TRBJ2-1; weak D call: TRBD2 (5 bases). The sequence was collected from a female donor with multiple sclerosis, enrolled in a pregnancy study. The source was CD4+ T cells from peripheral blood mononuclear cells, collected in the first trimester of pregnancy. CDR3 residues: CASSRTGSNEQFF. The CDR3 DNA sequence: TGTGCCAGCAGCCGCACGGGGAGCAATGAGCAGTTCTTC.